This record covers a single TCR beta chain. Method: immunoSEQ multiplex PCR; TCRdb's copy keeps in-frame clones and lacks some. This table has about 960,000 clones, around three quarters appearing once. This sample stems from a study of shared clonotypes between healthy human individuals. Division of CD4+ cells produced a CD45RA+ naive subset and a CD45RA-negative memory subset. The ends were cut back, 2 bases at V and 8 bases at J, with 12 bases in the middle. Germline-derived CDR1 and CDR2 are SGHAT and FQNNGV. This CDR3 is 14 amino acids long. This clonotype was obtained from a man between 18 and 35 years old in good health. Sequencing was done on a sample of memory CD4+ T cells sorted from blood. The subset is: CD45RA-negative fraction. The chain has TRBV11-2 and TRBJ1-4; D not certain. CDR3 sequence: CASSLRGSKEKLFF. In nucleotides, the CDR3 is TGTGCCAGCAGCTTACGAGGCTCGAAGGAAAAACTGTTTTTT.